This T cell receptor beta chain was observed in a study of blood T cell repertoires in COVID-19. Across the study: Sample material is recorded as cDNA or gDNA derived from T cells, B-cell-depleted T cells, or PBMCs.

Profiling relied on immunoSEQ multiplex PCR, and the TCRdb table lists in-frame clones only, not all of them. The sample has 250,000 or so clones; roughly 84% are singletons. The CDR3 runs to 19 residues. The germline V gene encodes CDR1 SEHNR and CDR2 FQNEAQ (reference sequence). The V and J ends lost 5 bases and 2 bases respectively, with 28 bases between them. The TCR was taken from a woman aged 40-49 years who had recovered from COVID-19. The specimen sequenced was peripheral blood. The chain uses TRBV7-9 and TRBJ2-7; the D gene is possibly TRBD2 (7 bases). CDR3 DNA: TGTGCCAGCAGCGCTAGGGGGGGTATCAGGGTTTTGAGTCCCTACGAGCAGTACTTC. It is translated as CASSARGGIRVLSPYEQYF.